Each of the 15 T cell receptor beta chains below was sequenced from the same sample in a study of CD8 T cells in ankylosing spondylitis. TCRdb fed the 5' RACE reads into MiXCR, producing one record per CDR3 protein. The data show 150,000 or so distinct CDR3 sequences, around 10% seen once. Sample: blood, either unsorted or a sorted T cell fraction (not recorded which). The receptors were gathered from a male donor with ankylosing spondylitis or in good health (not recorded which).

This clonotype was seen ten or more times. J is TRBJ1-5 and V is TRBV30, with a tentative D call TRBD1 (5 bases). Germline V gene data show CDR1 as GTSNPN and CDR2 as SVGIG (reference sequence). Deletions cut 0 bases from V and 0 bases from J, with 9 bases between. The CDR3 is made up of 15 amino acids. The CDR3 DNA sequence: TGTGCCTGGAGTGTGGGGCAATATAGCAATCAGCCCCAGCATTTT. Encoded protein: CAWSVGQYSNQPQHF.

This clonotype was detected many times. The chain recombines TRBV12-3 or TRBV12-4 with TRBJ1-1, with D maybe TRBD1 (6 bases). V shed 7 bases and J shed 5 bases, with 23 bases lying between them. The CDR3 is 16 residues long. The CDR3 loop is CASTPRGTPTGTEAFF. Written as DNA, the CDR3 is TGTGCCAGCACTCCCCGGGGGACACCGACTGGGACTGAAGCTTTCTTT.

The sample holds many counts of this clonotype. The chain combines TRBV12-3 or TRBV12-4 with TRBJ1-1; D perhaps matches TRBD1 (5 bases). The CDR3 extends over 17 amino acids. The ends were cut back, 0 bases at V and 0 bases at J, with 14 bases in the middle. The chain's CDR3 is CASSLAPNRHMNTEAFF. The CDR3 region has the DNA TGTGCCAGCAGTTTAGCGCCAAACAGGCACATGAACACTGAAGCTTTCTTT.

The sample holds many counts of this clonotype. CDR3: CASSPRGLTRYEQYF. The CDR3 DNA reads TGTGCCAGCAGCCCCAGGGGTCTAACCCGCTACGAGCAGTACTTC. V gene TRBV12-3 or TRBV12-4 combines with J gene TRBJ2-7; possible D gene TRBD1, 6 bases. CDR3 size: 15 residues. V shed 6 bases and J shed 3 bases, with 18 bases lying between them.

This clonotype appeared many times. The rearrangement links TRBV7-6 to TRBJ2-3; tentative D call: TRBD1 (5 bases). The CDR3 spans 16 residues. V lost 5 bases and J 3 bases, leaving 18 bases between the germline ends. Germline V lookup: CDR1 SGHVS, CDR2 FNYEAQ. In DNA, the CDR3 is TGTGCCAGCAGCCGGTCTCCTAGAAGGGGTACAGATACGCAGTATTTT. Protein sequence: CASSRSPRRGTDTQYF.

The chain uses TRBV20-1 and TRBJ2-2; 11 nucleotides match TRBD2. Germline V gene data show CDR1 as DFQATT and CDR2 as SNEGSKA (reference sequence). The ends lost 5 bases at V and 3 bases at J; junction bases unmatched: 5. The CDR3 has 15 amino acids. CDR3 sequence (DNA): TGCAGTGCTGGACTAGCGGGTCGAGACACCGGGGAGCTGTTTTTT. Its protein is CSAGLAGRDTGELFF.

This clonotype was recorded many times. CDR3 protein: CSARSLGGRGEQYF. In DNA, the CDR3 is TGCAGTGCTAGAAGCTTAGGGGGACGCGGCGAGCAGTACTTC. V usage is TRBV20-1 and J usage is TRBJ2-7; D might be TRBD1 (6 bases). This CDR3 has 14 residues. The V end was cut by 2 bases, the J end by 6 bases, with 17 bases between. Germline V CDR1 and CDR2: DFQATT, SNEGSKA (reference sequence).

This clonotype has ten or more counts. The chain combines TRBV5-1 with TRBJ1-1; a weak D match, TRBD1 (5 bases). Germline V gives CDR1 SGHRS, CDR2 YFSETQ. This CDR3 spans 15 amino acids. The V and J ends lost 0 bases and 1 base respectively, with 10 bases between them. CDR3 residues: CASSLVQGSNTEAFF. CDR3 DNA sequence: TGCGCCAGCAGCTTGGTCCAGGGTTCGAACACTGAAGCTTTCTTT. Drawing the rest from reference TRBV5-1 and TRBJ1-1, the complete variable domain is KAGVTQTPRYLIKTRGQQVTLSCSPISGHRSVSWYQQTPGQGLQFLFEYFSETQRNKGNFPGRFSGRQFSNSRSEMNVSTLELGDSALYLCASSLVQGSNTEAFFGQGTRLTVV.

This clonotype occurred many times. The rearrangement links TRBV12-3 or TRBV12-4 to TRBJ1-1, with 9 nucleotides matching TRBD1. There are 17 residues in the CDR3. V shed 0 bases and J 3 bases; nucleotides not matched to a gene: 8. The CDR3 DNA follows: TGTGCCAGCAGTTTAGCCCGGACAGGGGTAGGGGACACTGAAGCTTTCTTT. The encoded protein is CASSLARTGVGDTEAFF.

V gene TRBV14 combines with J gene TRBJ2-5; D call uncertain. Germline CDR1 is SGHDN and CDR2 is FVKESK. V lost 1 base and J 6 bases, leaving 6 bases between the germline ends. This CDR3 is built from 12 residues. CDR3 in DNA: TGTGCCAGCAGCCAAGGAGTAAAGACCCAGTACTTC. Translating gives CASSQGVKTQYF.

This clonotype was observed at least ten times. The V gene is TRBV24-1, the J gene TRBJ2-2; TRBD2 might be the D (5 bases). The CDR3 length is 15 residues. Germline V gene data show CDR1 as KGHDR and CDR2 as SFDVKD. The germline V and J ends were trimmed by 4 bases and 5 bases, with 13 bases remaining between them. The CDR3 protein is CATSDPRTVTGELFF. The CDR3 region has the DNA TGTGCCACCAGTGACCCACGGACTGTAACCGGGGAGCTGTTTTTT.

This clonotype is a singleton in its sample. A much larger clonotype is one base distant, so this may be a read error. This rearrangement joins TRBV2 to TRBJ2-7; D is ambiguous. The CDR3 has 14 residues. V lost 7 bases, J lost 0 bases, and 13 bases lay in between. Germline V gene data show CDR1 as SNHLY and CDR2 as FYNNEI. As DNA, the CDR3 is TGTGCCAGCACGGAAGACTTCCTCTCCTACGAGCAGTACTTC. As protein: CASTEDFLSYEQYF.

This clonotype has more than one count but fewer than ten. V usage is TRBV18 and J usage is TRBJ2-7, with TRBD1 matching 11 bases. The CDR3 runs 14 residues. In germline, CDR1 is KGHSH, CDR2 LQKENI. The J segment lost 3 bases and the V segment lost 3 bases, leaving 1 base of the junction unmatched. The CDR3 DNA sequence: TGTGCCAGCTCACCCGGGACAGGGGGCTACGAGCAGTACTTC. Translation: CASSPGTGGYEQYF.

This clonotype was observed many times. This rearrangement joins TRBV27 to TRBJ1-5; TRBD1 agrees at 7 bases. Per the germline V gene, CDR1 is MNHEY and CDR2 is SMNVEV (reference sequence). J was trimmed by 0 bases and V by 6 bases; bases with no gene match: 11. This CDR3 has 17 residues. CDR3 coding DNA: TGTGCCAGCAGCCTTACAGGGGATGGAGTTAGCAATCAGCCCCAGCATTTT. Its translation: CASSLTGDGVSNQPQHF.

This clonotype was counted ten times or more. CDR3 sequence: CASSADRREMNTEAFF. For the CDR3, the DNA is TGTGCCAGCAGTGCGGACAGGCGGGAGATGAACACTGAAGCTTTCTTT. V and J are TRBV12-3 or TRBV12-4 and TRBJ1-1; the match to TRBD1 covers 7 bases. V trimming: 5 bases; J trimming: 0 bases; junction bases outside the gene matches: 9. The CDR3 runs to 16 residues.